These 5 T cell receptor beta chains were all obtained from the same sample, sequenced in a study of beta chain features in type 1 diabetes (dated by TCRdb to about 2018). Library creation used the immunoSEQ multiplex PCR assay. The entire isolated RNA was reverse transcribed using the High Capacity cDNA Reverse Transcription Kit, and thus expressed TCRB transcripts were sequenced. Sourced from immuneACCESS, this table was stored by TCRdb with only in-frame sequences that have V and J called. A share of the clones is absent; for the studies checked, an unresolved V gene accounts for under half, and the remainder has no known explanation. The sample table shows roughly 350,000 clones, and about 10% are seen once. The ten largest clones represent roughly 0.016% of the sample. Input material: naive CD4+ T cells from blood. Explained via the paper, the cell subset or site label denotes: true naive CD4+ T cells. The receptors were gathered from a woman under 40 in good health.

The V and J genes are TRBV7-3 and TRBJ1-1; 7 positions match TRBD1. There are 14 residues in the CDR3. Germline V gene lookup returns CDR1 SGHTA and CDR2 FQGTGA. V gave up 5 bases and J gave up 1 base; unmatched junction bases: 4. The CDR3, as DNA: TGTGCCAGCAGCCCAGGGGGGCAGAACACTGAAGCTTTCTTT. It yields the protein CASSPGGQNTEAFF.

In its sample, this clone was seen a few times. The V gene is TRBV15, the J gene TRBJ2-7; TRBD2 matches 7 bases. This CDR3 has 13 residues. Germline assignment: CDR1 LNHNV and CDR2 YYDKDF (reference sequence). Germline trimming cut 5 bases from V and 9 bases from J; bases unmatched to any gene: 10. The CDR3 is CATSVRGSSGQYF. CDR3 bases: TGTGCCACCAGCGTGCGGGGGAGCTCAGGGCAGTACTTC. The full variable domain, completed using reference TRBV15 and TRBJ2-7, is DAMVIQNPRYQVTQFGKPVTLSCSQTLNHNVMYWYQQKSSQAPKLLFHYYDKDFNNEADTPDNFQSRRPNTSFCFLDIRSPGLGDTAMYLCATSVRGSSGQYFGPGTRLTVT.

This clone was picked up a small number of times. The chain employs TRBV27 and TRBJ1-5; D possibly corresponds to TRBD1 (6 bases). Germline CDR1 MNHEY, CDR2 SMNVEV (reference sequence). The length of the CDR3 is 16 residues. Between the trimmed V and J ends, which lost 6 bases and 3 bases, there was a span of 18 bases. CDR3 region: CASRPLGGASNQPQHF. CDR3 sequence (DNA): TGTGCCAGCAGACCTCTGGGGGGGGCTTCCAATCAGCCCCAGCATTTT.

The gene calls are TRBV7-2 and TRBJ1-3; no definite D call. Trimming removed 1 base from V and 2 bases from J, with 12 bases in between. The CDR3 spans 16 residues. In germline, CDR1 is SGHTA, CDR2 FQGNSA. CDR3: CASSLVPSETGNTIYF. The DNA for the CDR3 is TGTGCCAGCAGCTTAGTTCCCTCGGAGACTGGAAACACCATATATTTT.

This chain links TRBV5-1 with TRBJ2-1; 8 bases map to TRBD1. Germline CDR1 and CDR2: SGHRS and YFSETQ. The CDR3 is made up of 17 amino acids. The V segment lost 0 bases and the J segment 4 bases; nucleotides outside the gene matches: 9. CDR3 amino acids: CASSLVGQGAIYNEQFF. Written as DNA, the CDR3 is TGCGCCAGCAGCTTGGTGGGCCAGGGGGCGATATACAATGAGCAGTTCTTC.